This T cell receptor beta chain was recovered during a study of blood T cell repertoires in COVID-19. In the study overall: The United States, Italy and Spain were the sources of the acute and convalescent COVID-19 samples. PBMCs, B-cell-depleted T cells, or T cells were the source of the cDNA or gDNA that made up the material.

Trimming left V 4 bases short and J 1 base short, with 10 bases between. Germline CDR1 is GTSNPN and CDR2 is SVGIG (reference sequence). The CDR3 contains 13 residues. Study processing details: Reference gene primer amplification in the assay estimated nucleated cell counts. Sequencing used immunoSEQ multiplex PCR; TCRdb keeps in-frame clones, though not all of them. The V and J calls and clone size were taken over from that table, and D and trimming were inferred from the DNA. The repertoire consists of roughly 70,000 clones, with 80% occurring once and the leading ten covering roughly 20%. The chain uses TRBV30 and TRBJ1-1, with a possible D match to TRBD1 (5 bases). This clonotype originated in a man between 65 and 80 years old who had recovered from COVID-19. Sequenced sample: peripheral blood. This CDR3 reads CAWTPGRNTEAFF. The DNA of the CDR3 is TGTGCCTGGACCCCAGGGCGGAACACTGAAGCTTTCTTT.